This TCR beta chain appears in the sequencing data of a study of T cell responses to AZD1222 COVID-19 vaccine. Study conclusions and caveats: Recipients of two AZD1222 doses showed rising Spike-specific TCR breadth and depth. Only a handful of people who got AZD1222 tested seropositive at baseline. Nearly half of the spike-specific TCRs reportedly recognize variant regions that carry no mutations. Possibly, clonal diversity was underestimated; donors were largely white British and included more females.

The method was immunoSEQ multiplex PCR; TCRdb's version includes in-frame clones alone and lacks a portion of them. The sample comprises about 120,000 clones, about 90% of which are singletons, and more than 13% rests with the top ten. This CDR3 is built from 19 residues. Germline values: CDR1 SGHRS, CDR2 YFSETQ. Trimming removed 1 base at V and 0 bases at J, with 20 bases between. As concerns this clone: As yet, its antigen is unknown.

The source of this sequence is an adult in good health. The sample consisted of peripheral blood, taken on day 0 of AZD1222 vaccination. This chain links TRBV5-1 with TRBJ2-1; D unresolved. The CDR3 region has the DNA TGCGCCAGCAGCTTGATAGGCCCCATAGACCGAAGCTCCTACAATGAGCAGTTCTTC. The encoded protein is CASSLIGPIDRSSYNEQFF. The whole variable domain, filled in from reference TRBV5-1 and TRBJ2-1, reads KAGVTQTPRYLIKTRGQQVTLSCSPISGHRSVSWYQQTPGQGLQFLFEYFSETQRNKGNFPGRFSGRQFSNSRSEMNVSTLELGDSALYLCASSLIGPIDRSSYNEQFFGPGTRLTVL.